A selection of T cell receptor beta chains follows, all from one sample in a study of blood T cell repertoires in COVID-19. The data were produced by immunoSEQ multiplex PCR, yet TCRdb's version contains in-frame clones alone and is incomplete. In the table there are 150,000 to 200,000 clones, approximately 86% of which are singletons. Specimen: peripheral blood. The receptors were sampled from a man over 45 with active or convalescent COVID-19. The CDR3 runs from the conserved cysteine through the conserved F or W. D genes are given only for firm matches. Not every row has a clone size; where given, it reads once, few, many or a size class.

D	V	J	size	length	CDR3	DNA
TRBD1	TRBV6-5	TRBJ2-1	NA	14	CASTGTGSYNEQFF	TGTGCCAGCACTGGGACAGGATCCTACAATGAGCAGTTCTTC
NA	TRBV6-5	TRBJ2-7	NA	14	CASTTTVSSYEQYF	TGTGCCAGCACCACGACAGTATCCTCCTACGAGCAGTACTTC
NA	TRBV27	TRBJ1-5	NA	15	CASSFEGLSNQPQHF	TGTGCCAGCAGTTTTGAGGGACTCTCGAATCAGCCCCAGCATTTT
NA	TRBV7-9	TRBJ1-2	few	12	CASSPGGDGYTF	TGTGCCAGCAGCCCTGGGGGGGATGGCTACACCTTC
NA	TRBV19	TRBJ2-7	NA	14	CASSIGPNNYEQYF	TGTGCCAGTAGTATAGGCCCGAACAACTACGAGCAGTACTTC
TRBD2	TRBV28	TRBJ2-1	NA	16	CASRPAGTSGYNEQFF	TGTGCCAGCAGACCCGCCGGGACTAGCGGTTACAATGAGCAGTTCTTC
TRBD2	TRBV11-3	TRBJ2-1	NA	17	CASSPGTSAIQRNEQFF	TGTGCCAGCAGCCCTGGGACTAGCGCTATCCAAAGGAATGAGCAGTTCTTC
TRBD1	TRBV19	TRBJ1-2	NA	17	CASSDPPGGQGNYGYTF	TGTGCCAGTAGCGATCCCCCGGGGGGACAGGGGAACTATGGCTACACCTTC
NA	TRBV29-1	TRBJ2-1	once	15	CSVEGGRQIYNEQFF	TGCAGCGTTGAAGGAGGTAGGCAGATTTACAATGAGCAGTTCTTC
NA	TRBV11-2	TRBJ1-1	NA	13	CASLRDTDTEAFF	TGTGCCAGCTTACGGGATACGGACACTGAAGCTTTCTTT
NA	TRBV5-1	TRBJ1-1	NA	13	CASSGGLNTEAFF	TGCGCCAGCAGTGGGGGCCTGAACACTGAAGCTTTCTTT
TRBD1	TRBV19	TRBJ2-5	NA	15	CASSSPPGGRETQYF	TGTGCCAGTAGTAGCCCCCCAGGGGGCCGGGAGACCCAGTACTTC
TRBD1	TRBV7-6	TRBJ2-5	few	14	CASSPGQHQETQYF	TGTGCCAGCAGCCCGGGACAGCACCAAGAGACCCAGTACTTC
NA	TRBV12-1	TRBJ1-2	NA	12	CASGGQSPGYTF	TGTGCCAGCGGGGGACAGTCCCCTGGCTACACCTTC
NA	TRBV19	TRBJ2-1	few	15	CASSIGASNRDEQFF	TGTGCCAGTAGTATAGGGGCTAGCAACCGGGATGAGCAGTTCTTC